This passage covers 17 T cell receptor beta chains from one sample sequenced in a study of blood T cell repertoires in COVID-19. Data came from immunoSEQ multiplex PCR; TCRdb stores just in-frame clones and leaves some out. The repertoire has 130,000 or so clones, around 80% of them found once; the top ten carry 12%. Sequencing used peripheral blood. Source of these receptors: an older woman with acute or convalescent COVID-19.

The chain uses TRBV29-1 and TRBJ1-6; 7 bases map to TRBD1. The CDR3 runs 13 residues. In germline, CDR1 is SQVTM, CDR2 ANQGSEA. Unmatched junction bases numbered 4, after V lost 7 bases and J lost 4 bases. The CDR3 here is CSAQGGYNSPLHF. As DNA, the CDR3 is TGCAGCGCGCAGGGGGGATATAATTCACCCCTCCACTTT.

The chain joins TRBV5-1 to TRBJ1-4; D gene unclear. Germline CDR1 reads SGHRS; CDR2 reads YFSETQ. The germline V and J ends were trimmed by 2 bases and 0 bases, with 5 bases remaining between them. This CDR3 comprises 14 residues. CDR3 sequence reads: CASSFQATNEKLFF. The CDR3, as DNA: TGCGCCAGCAGCTTTCAGGCAACTAATGAAAAACTGTTTTTT.

The CDR3 spells CASRNPGGGQPQHF. For the CDR3, the DNA is TGTGCCAGCAGGAACCCAGGGGGTGGGCAGCCCCAGCATTTT. The chain links TRBV6-5 to TRBJ1-5; 7 bases line up with TRBD1. Unmatched junction bases numbered 9, after V lost 6 bases and J lost 7 bases. Germline CDR1 is MNHEY and CDR2 is SVGAGI. This CDR3 is 14 amino acids long.

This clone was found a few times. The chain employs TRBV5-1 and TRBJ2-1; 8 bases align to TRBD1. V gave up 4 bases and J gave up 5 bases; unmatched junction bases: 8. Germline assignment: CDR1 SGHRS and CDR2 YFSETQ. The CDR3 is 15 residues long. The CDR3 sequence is CASSRGQAPDNEQFF. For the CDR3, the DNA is TGCGCCAGCAGCCGGGGACAGGCCCCTGACAATGAGCAGTTCTTC.

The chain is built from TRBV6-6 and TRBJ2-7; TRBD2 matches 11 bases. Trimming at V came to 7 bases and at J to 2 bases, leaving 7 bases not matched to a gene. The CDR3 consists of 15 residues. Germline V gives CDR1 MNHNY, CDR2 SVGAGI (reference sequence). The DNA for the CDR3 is TGTGCCAGCACCCCACTAGCGGGGGCCGCCTACGAGCAGTACTTC. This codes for CASTPLAGAAYEQYF.

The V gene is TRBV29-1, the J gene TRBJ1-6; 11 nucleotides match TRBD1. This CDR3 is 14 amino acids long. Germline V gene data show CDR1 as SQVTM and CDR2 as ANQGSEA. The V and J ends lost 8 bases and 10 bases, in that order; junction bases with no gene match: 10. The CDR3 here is CSIRDRGFGSPLHF. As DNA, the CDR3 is TGCAGCATCCGGGACAGGGGGTTTGGATCACCCCTCCACTTT.

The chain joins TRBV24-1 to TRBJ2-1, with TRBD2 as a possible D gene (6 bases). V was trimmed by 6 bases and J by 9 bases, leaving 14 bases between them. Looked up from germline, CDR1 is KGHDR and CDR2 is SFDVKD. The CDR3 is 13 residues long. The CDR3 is CATSPTRAGEQFF. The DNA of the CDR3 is TGTGCCACCAGTCCGACTAGGGCGGGTGAGCAGTTCTTC.

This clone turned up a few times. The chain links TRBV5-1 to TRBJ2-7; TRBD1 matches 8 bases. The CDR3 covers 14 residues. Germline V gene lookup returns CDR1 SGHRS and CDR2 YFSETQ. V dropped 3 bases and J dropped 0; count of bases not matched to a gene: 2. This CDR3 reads CASSWTGFSYEQYF. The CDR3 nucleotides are TGCGCCAGCAGCTGGACAGGGTTCTCCTACGAGCAGTACTTC.

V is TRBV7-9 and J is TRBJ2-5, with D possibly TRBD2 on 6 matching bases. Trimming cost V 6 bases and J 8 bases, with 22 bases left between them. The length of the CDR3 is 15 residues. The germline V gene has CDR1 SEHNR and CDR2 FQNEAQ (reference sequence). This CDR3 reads CASSTFGGEEGTQYF. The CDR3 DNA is TGTGCCAGCAGTACCTTCGGAGGGGAAGAGGGAACCCAGTACTTC. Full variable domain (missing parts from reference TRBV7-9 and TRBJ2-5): DTGVSQNPRHKITKRGQNVTFRCDPISEHNRLYWYRQTLGQGPEFLTYFQNEAQLEKSRLLSDRFSAERPKGSFSTLEIQRTEQGDSAMYLCASSTFGGEEGTQYFGPGTRLLVL.

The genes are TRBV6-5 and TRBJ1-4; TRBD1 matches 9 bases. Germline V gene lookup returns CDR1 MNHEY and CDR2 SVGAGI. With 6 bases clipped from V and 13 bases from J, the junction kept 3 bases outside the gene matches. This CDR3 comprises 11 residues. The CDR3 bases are TGTGCCAGCAGGGACAGGGGAGGACTGTTTTTT. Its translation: CASRDRGGLFF.

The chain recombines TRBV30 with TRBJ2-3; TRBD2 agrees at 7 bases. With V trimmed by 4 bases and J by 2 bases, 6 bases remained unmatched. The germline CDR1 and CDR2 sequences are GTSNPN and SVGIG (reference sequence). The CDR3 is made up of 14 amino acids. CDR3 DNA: TGTGCCTGGAAACGGGGGGAAATCACAGATACGCAGTATTTT. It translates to CAWKRGEITDTQYF.

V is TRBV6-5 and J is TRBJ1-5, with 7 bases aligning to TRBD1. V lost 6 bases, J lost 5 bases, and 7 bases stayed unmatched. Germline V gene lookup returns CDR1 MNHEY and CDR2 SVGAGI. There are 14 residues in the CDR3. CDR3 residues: CASSHDRAHQPQHF. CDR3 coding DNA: TGTGCCAGCAGCCATGACAGGGCACATCAGCCCCAGCATTTT.

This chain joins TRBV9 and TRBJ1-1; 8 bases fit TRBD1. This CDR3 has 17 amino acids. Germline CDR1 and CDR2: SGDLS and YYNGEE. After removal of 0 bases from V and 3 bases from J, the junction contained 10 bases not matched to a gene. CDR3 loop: CASSVDPDRALDTEAFF. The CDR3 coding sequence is TGTGCCAGCAGCGTAGACCCGGACAGGGCCCTAGACACTGAAGCTTTCTTT.

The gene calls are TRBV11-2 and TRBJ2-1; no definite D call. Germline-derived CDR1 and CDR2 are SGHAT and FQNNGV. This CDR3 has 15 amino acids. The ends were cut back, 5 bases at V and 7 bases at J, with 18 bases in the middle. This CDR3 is CASSPSGLVQNEQFF. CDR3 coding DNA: TGTGCCAGCAGCCCATCCGGCCTAGTCCAAAATGAGCAGTTCTTC.

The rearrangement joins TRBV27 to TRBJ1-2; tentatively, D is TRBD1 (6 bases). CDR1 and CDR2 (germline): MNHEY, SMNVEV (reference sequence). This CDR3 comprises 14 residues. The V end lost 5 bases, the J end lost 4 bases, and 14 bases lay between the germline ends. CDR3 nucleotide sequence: TGTGCCAGCAGTGACCGGGGGGGGCGCTATGGCTACACCTTC. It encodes CASSDRGGRYGYTF.

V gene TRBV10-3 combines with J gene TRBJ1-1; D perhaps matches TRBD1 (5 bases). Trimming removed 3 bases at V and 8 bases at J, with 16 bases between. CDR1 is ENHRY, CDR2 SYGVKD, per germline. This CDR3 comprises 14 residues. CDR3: CAISEGGGAGEAFF. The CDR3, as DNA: TGTGCCATCAGTGAAGGAGGAGGGGCGGGAGAAGCTTTCTTT.

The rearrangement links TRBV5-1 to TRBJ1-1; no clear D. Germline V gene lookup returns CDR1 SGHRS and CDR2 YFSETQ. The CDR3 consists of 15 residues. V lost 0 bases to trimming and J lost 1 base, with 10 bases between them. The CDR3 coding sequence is TGCGCCAGCAGCTTGGTGTCAGATTCGAACACTGAAGCTTTCTTT. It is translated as CASSLVSDSNTEAFF.